The T cell receptor (beta chain) described here comes from a study of T cell responses to AZD1222 COVID-19 vaccine. Some clones are missing from TCRdb's copy, which holds only in-frame ones; the method was immunoSEQ multiplex PCR. This table has about 130,000 clones, about 88% appearing once. The sequence came from an adult in good health. This material consisted of peripheral blood, taken on day 0 of AZD1222 vaccination.

The DNA of the CDR3 is TGTGCCAGCAGCCGTATTCAGGGTGCTGGAAACACCATATATTTT. This gives the protein CASSRIQGAGNTIYF. The chain recombines TRBV11-2 with TRBJ1-3; maybe TRBD1 (5 bases). Germline CDR1 SGHAT, CDR2 FQNNGV. Trimming removed 5 bases at V and 2 bases at J, with 13 bases between. CDR3 length equals 15 residues.